Shown below are 30 T cell receptor beta chains from a single sample sequenced in a study of cytomegalovirus exposure and HLA in healthy donors. The PCR was carried out with 60 Vbeta primers and 13 Jbeta primers. Libraries were prepared by immunoSEQ multiplex PCR; TCRdb keeps only in-frame clonotypes and omits some of them. The sample includes about 110,000 clones, around 82% of them seen just once. The sample was PBMCs. The receptor set was obtained from a man between 45 and 60 years old in good health and CMV-seronegative.

V is TRBV7-9 and J is TRBJ1-1; unclear D gene. The ends were cut back, 9 bases at V and 1 base at J, with 9 bases in the middle. Germline-derived CDR1 and CDR2 are SEHNR and FQNEAQ (reference sequence). CDR3 size: 12 residues. The CDR3 is CASAHQNTEAFF. CDR3 DNA: TGTGCCAGTGCACATCAGAACACTGAAGCTTTCTTT.

The rearrangement joins TRBV7-2 to TRBJ2-1; maybe TRBD2 (5 bases). The V end was cut by 4 bases, the J end by 2 bases, with 18 bases between. The CDR3 contains 17 residues. Germline values: CDR1 SGHTA, CDR2 FQGNSA. The CDR3 here is CASSYRTQTRTYNEQFF. DNA of the CDR3: TGTGCCAGCAGCTATCGGACCCAAACTAGAACCTACAATGAGCAGTTCTTC.

The V call is TRBV5-8, the J call TRBJ2-5; TRBD1 might be the D (5 bases). Trimming took 1 base from V and 6 from J, leaving 13 bases between them. CDR1 and CDR2 from the germline V gene are SGHTS and YDEGEE. The CDR3 has 14 amino acids. The CDR3 DNA sequence: TGTGCCAGCAGCTTGTATGGGCAGGGAAAGACCCAGTACTTC. This translates into CASSLYGQGKTQYF.

The chain uses TRBV11-1 and TRBJ1-4; D is ambiguous. Looked up from germline, CDR1 is SGHAT and CDR2 is FQDESV (reference sequence). Between the trimmed V and J ends, which lost 1 base and 0 bases, there was a span of 12 bases. The CDR3 runs to 17 residues. CDR3 DNA: TGTGCCAGCAGCTTAGATCTTCGGCGGTCAACTAATGAAAAACTGTTTTTT. This codes for CASSLDLRRSTNEKLFF.

This chain uses TRBV11-2 with TRBJ2-1; TRBD2 agrees at 8 bases. This CDR3 is 18 amino acids long. V shed 0 bases and J 3 bases; nucleotides not matched to a gene: 10. The germline V gene encodes CDR1 SGHAT and CDR2 FQNNGV. For the CDR3, the DNA is TGTGCCAGCAGCTTAGACCCCTCTAGCGGGCCTGACTACAATGAGCAGTTCTTC. Translation gives CASSLDPSSGPDYNEQFF.

The rearrangement uses TRBV28 and TRBJ2-5, with TRBD1 matching over 8 bases. J was trimmed by 4 bases and V by 5 bases; bases with no gene match: 9. Per the germline V gene, CDR1 is MDHEN and CDR2 is SYDVKM. This CDR3 is 15 amino acids long. CDR3 loop: CASSRTGQGGETQYF. Written as DNA, the CDR3 is TGTGCCAGCAGTCGAACCGGACAGGGTGGAGAGACCCAGTACTTC. Complete variable domain (other parts from reference TRBV28 and TRBJ2-5): DVKVTQSSRYLVKRTGEKVFLECVQDMDHENMFWYRQDPGLGLRLIYFSYDVKMKEKGDIPEGYSVSREKKERFSLILESASTNQTSMYLCASSRTGQGGETQYFGPGTRLLVL.

This chain links TRBV5-1 with TRBJ1-1; maybe TRBD1 (5 bases). Germline CDR1 SGHRS, CDR2 YFSETQ. V shed 0 bases and J shed 1 base, with 7 bases lying between them. This CDR3 spans 14 amino acids. The CDR3 sequence: CASSLEGQNTEAFF. The CDR3 region has the DNA TGCGCCAGCAGCTTGGAGGGGCAGAACACTGAAGCTTTCTTT.

The chain employs TRBV28 and TRBJ2-1; 9 positions match TRBD1. CDR1 and CDR2 (germline): MDHEN, SYDVKM. The J segment lost 1 base and the V segment lost 3 bases, leaving 1 base of the junction unmatched. CDR3 size: 15 residues. In DNA form, the CDR3 reads TGTGCCAGCAGTTTGGGGACAGGGTCCTACAATGAGCAGTTCTTC. Residues: CASSLGTGSYNEQFF.

V is TRBV6-1 and J is TRBJ1-5; no clear D. V dropped 4 bases and J dropped 2 bases, with 15 bases sitting between them. The CDR3 is 16 residues long. The V gene's germline CDR1 is MNHNS and CDR2 SASEGT. The CDR3 DNA reads TGTGCCAGCAGTGCCCAGCTAGGTCGCGGCAATCAGCCCCAGCATTTT. Amino acid sequence: CASSAQLGRGNQPQHF.

V usage is TRBV10-1 and J usage is TRBJ2-1; 10 bases fit TRBD2. The CDR3 consists of 15 residues. After removal of 5 bases from V and 7 bases from J, the junction contained 8 bases not matched to a gene. CDR1 and CDR2 (germline): WNHNN, SYGVQD (reference sequence). The CDR3 is CASSPSGGAPNEQFF. As DNA, the CDR3 is TGCGCCAGCAGTCCCAGCGGGGGGGCGCCAAATGAGCAGTTCTTC.

The chain couples TRBV11-2 to TRBJ2-1; TRBD2 aligns across 9 bases. Germline CDR1 and CDR2: SGHAT and FQNNGV. V dropped 0 bases and J dropped 8; count of bases not matched to a gene: 11. The CDR3 consists of 17 residues. The CDR3 loop reads CASSLDFRRGGLDEQFF. The CDR3 DNA reads TGTGCCAGCAGCTTAGACTTTCGGCGGGGGGGTCTGGATGAGCAGTTCTTC.

The chain has TRBV27 and TRBJ2-5; weak D call: TRBD1 (5 bases). Trimming stripped 6 bases from V and 2 bases from J, with 16 bases between. Germline CDR1 MNHEY, CDR2 SMNVEV (reference sequence). The CDR3 extends over 15 amino acids. The CDR3 spells CASSQRQIRQETQYF. CDR3 nucleotides: TGTGCCAGCAGCCAAAGACAGATTCGACAAGAGACCCAGTACTTC.

This clone occurred a few times. The CDR3 is CASRSTGGLRGPNTEAFF. For the CDR3, the DNA is TGCGCCAGCAGATCAACAGGGGGCCTTCGAGGGCCGAACACTGAAGCTTTCTTT. The V gene is TRBV5-1, the J gene TRBJ1-1; TRBD1 agrees at 9 bases. Germline loops: CDR1 SGHRS, CDR2 YFSETQ. The CDR3 consists of 18 residues. V shed 5 bases, J shed 1 base, and the junction held 15 bases outside the gene matches. Full variable domain (remainder filled in from reference TRBV5-1 and TRBJ1-1): KAGVTQTPRYLIKTRGQQVTLSCSPISGHRSVSWYQQTPGQGLQFLFEYFSETQRNKGNFPGRFSGRQFSNSRSEMNVSTLELGDSALYLCASRSTGGLRGPNTEAFFGQGTRLTVV.

CDR3 amino acids: CASSVGGTGANVLTF. The CDR3 DNA reads as TGTGCCAGCAGCGTAGGAGGGACTGGGGCCAACGTCCTGACTTTC. The J gene is TRBJ2-6, the V gene TRBV9; possibly TRBD2 for D (5 bases). Germline values: CDR1 SGDLS, CDR2 YYNGEE. This CDR3 comprises 15 residues. V lost 0 bases, J lost 2 bases, and 6 bases lay in between.

A single count supports this clone. This rearrangement joins TRBV7-2 to TRBJ2-2, with D hard to call. Trimming took off 4 bases at V and 6 bases at J, with 9 bases between the two ends. The CDR3 runs to 13 residues. The V gene's germline CDR1 is SGHTA and CDR2 FQGNSA. CDR3 loop: CASSSALPGELFF. The CDR3 DNA is TGTGCCAGCAGCTCCGCGCTTCCCGGGGAGCTGTTTTTT.

The count of this clone is one. The rearrangement joins TRBV11-2 to TRBJ2-3; 13 bases align to TRBD2. CDR3 length equals 16 residues. The germline CDR1 and CDR2 sequences are SGHAT and FQNNGV. With V trimmed by 5 bases and J by 4 bases, 6 bases remained unmatched. CDR3 nucleotide sequence: TGTGCCAGCAGCCTTCAACTAGCGGGGGGGCCAGATACGCAGTATTTT. It codes for CASSLQLAGGPDTQYF.

With respect to this clone: Different DNA sequences within this sample yield the same CDR3. The J gene is TRBJ2-3, the V gene TRBV5-4; 13 bases agree with TRBD2. The V gene end was trimmed by 3 bases and the J gene end by 2 bases; junction bases not matched to a gene: 3. The CDR3 is 16 amino acids. CDR1 SGHNT and CDR2 YYREEE come from the germline V gene (reference sequence). This CDR3 reads CASSSGLAGFTDTQYF. In DNA form, the CDR3 reads TGTGCCAGCAGCTCGGGACTAGCGGGGTTCACAGATACGCAGTATTTT. Drawing the rest from reference TRBV5-4 and TRBJ2-3, the complete variable domain is ETGVTQSPTHLIKTRGQQVTLRCSSQSGHNTVSWYQQALGQGPQFIFQYYREEENGRGNFPPRFSGLQFPNYSSELNVNALELDDSALYLCASSSGLAGFTDTQYFGPGTRLTVL.

CDR3 coding DNA: TGCGCCAGCAGTGAGGACAGGGATTCACCCCTCCACTTT. This encodes CASSEDRDSPLHF. The V and J genes are TRBV10-2 and TRBJ1-6; TRBD1 matches 7 bases. V lost 2 bases and J lost 8; bases outside the gene matches: 0. Germline CDR1 and CDR2: WSHSY and SAAADI. The CDR3 totals 13 residues.

This clone turned up a few times. V and J are TRBV5-1 and TRBJ2-3, with 9 bases identical to TRBD1. V was clipped by 4 bases and J by 2 bases; unmatched bases: 5. CDR1 and CDR2 (germline): SGHRS, YFSETQ. The CDR3 sequence is 15 residues long. This chain's CDR3 is CASSVQGAYTDTQYF. In nucleotides, the CDR3 is TGCGCCAGCAGCGTACAGGGGGCGTACACAGATACGCAGTATTTT.

V usage is TRBV4-2 and J usage is TRBJ2-1, with 12 bases fitting TRBD1. This CDR3 has 15 amino acids. The V segment lost 4 bases and the J segment 7 bases; nucleotides outside the gene matches: 5. Germline lookup yields CDR1 LGHNA and CDR2 YNFKEQ. The CDR3 here is CASSPGQGAQNEQFF. CDR3 DNA: TGTGCCAGCAGCCCGGGACAGGGGGCGCAGAATGAGCAGTTCTTC.

This clone was detected only a few times. The J gene is TRBJ2-7, the V gene TRBV7-2; D is ambiguous. Per the germline V gene, CDR1 is SGHTA and CDR2 is FQGNSA. This CDR3 comprises 15 residues. The V gene lost 2 bases and the J gene lost 4 bases, with 15 bases spanning the gap. CDR3 sequence (DNA): TGTGCCAGCAGCTTATCTAGTCTGGCGTTGTACGAGCAGTACTTC. Translation: CASSLSSLALYEQYF.

J is TRBJ1-4 and V is TRBV5-1; no definite D call. V was clipped by 5 bases and J by 11 bases, with 13 bases between them. The CDR3 length is 12 residues. Germline CDR1 SGHRS, CDR2 YFSETQ. CDR3 DNA sequence: TGCGCCAGCAGATTGACGGGTGAGAAACTGTTTTTT. It specifies CASRLTGEKLFF.

The rearrangement joins TRBV6-1 to TRBJ2-3, with 14 bases identical to TRBD2. This CDR3 spans 15 amino acids. V gave up 6 bases and J gave up 6 bases; unmatched junction bases: 5. From germline, CDR1 is MNHNS and CDR2 SASEGT. CDR3 coding DNA: TGTGCCAGCAGCGGGACTAGCGGGGGCCGTGATACGCAGTATTTT. It codes for CASSGTSGGRDTQYF.

This chain connects TRBV12-2 to TRBJ1-5; TRBD1 is the table's D call, not checked against the DNA. TRBV12-2 is a documented pseudogene. The CDR3 has 18 amino acids. The CDR3 loop is CASRLAKPDRGRGQPQHF. In nucleotides, the CDR3 is TGTGCAAGTCGCTTAGCGAAACCGGACAGGGGCCGTGGTCAGCCCCAGCATTTT.

The chain joins TRBV7-8 to TRBJ1-3, with 7 bases lining up with TRBD1. Unmatched junction bases numbered 1, after V lost 1 base and J lost 1 base. Looked up from germline, CDR1 is SGHVS and CDR2 is FQNEAQ. This CDR3 region has 15 residues. The CDR3 region has the DNA TGTGCCAGCAGCTTAGTGACAGGGTCTGGAAACACCATATATTTT. It encodes CASSLVTGSGNTIYF.

The chain carries TRBV5-1 and TRBJ1-5; D gene uncertain. The CDR3 sequence is 10 residues long. Trimming pared 4 bases from V and 8 bases from J, leaving 4 bases between. Germline V gene sequence: CDR1 SGHRS, CDR2 YFSETQ. The CDR3 DNA sequence: TGCGCCAGCAGCACGGAGCCCCAGCATTTT. Encoded protein: CASSTEPQHF. The whole variable domain, filled in from reference TRBV5-1 and TRBJ1-5, reads KAGVTQTPRYLIKTRGQQVTLSCSPISGHRSVSWYQQTPGQGLQFLFEYFSETQRNKGNFPGRFSGRQFSNSRSEMNVSTLELGDSALYLCASSTEPQHFGDGTRLSIL.

V gene TRBV29-1 combines with J gene TRBJ1-1; tentatively, D is TRBD1 (5 bases). Germline V gene data show CDR1 as SQVTM and CDR2 as ANQGSEA. The CDR3 covers 12 residues. V gave up 7 bases and J gave up 1 base, with 10 bases separating them. CDR3 sequence (DNA): TGCAGCGCTCGGCAGGGGAACACTGAAGCTTTCTTT. Its protein is CSARQGNTEAFF.

This sequence joins TRBV5-1 and TRBJ2-3, with a weak D call TRBD1 (6 bases). V gave up 8 bases and J gave up 7 bases, with 20 bases separating them. This CDR3 has 14 residues. CDR1 is SGHRS and CDR2 is YFSETQ in the germline V gene. The CDR3 bases are TGCGCCAGTAACACGGGGACACTGGTTAATACGCAGTATTTT. Amino acids: CASNTGTLVNTQYF. Looking up the rest from reference TRBV5-1 and TRBJ2-3 gives the full variable domain: KAGVTQTPRYLIKTRGQQVTLSCSPISGHRSVSWYQQTPGQGLQFLFEYFSETQRNKGNFPGRFSGRQFSNSRSEMNVSTLELGDSALYLCASNTGTLVNTQYFGPGTRLTVL.

The V gene is TRBV29-1, the J gene TRBJ1-1; D may be TRBD1 (5 bases). The CDR3 covers 11 residues. Germline assignment: CDR1 SQVTM and CDR2 ANQGSEA. Between the trimmed V and J ends, which lost 6 bases and 5 bases, there was a span of 10 bases. The CDR3 region is CSVTGLTEAFF. Here the CDR3 DNA reads TGCAGCGTCACAGGCCTAACTGAAGCTTTCTTT.

This rearrangement joins TRBV11-2 to TRBJ2-5; 11 bases are shared with TRBD2. The V and J ends lost 1 base and 2 bases, in that order; junction bases with no gene match: 6. The CDR3 has 17 residues. Germline V gene lookup returns CDR1 SGHAT and CDR2 FQNNGV. The CDR3 coding sequence is TGTGCCAGCAGCTTAGTTGCGACTAGCGGGGCACAAGAGACCCAGTACTTC. This sequence encodes CASSLVATSGAQETQYF.